This T cell receptor beta chain was recorded in a study of blood T cell repertoires in COVID-19. At the level of the study: The United States, Italy and Spain were the sources of the acute and convalescent COVID-19 samples. PBMCs, B-cell-depleted T cells, or T cells provided the cDNA or gDNA that made up the material.

The V and J ends lost 0 bases and 2 bases respectively, with 8 bases between them. The germline V gene has CDR1 MNHEY and CDR2 SVGAGI. The CDR3 runs 14 residues. How the authors handled the data: Estimation of nucleated cell counts was performed using reference gene primer amplification. TCRdb's table, derived via immunoSEQ multiplex PCR, lists solely in-frame clones and lacks some. V, J and clone size reflect that table, while D and trimming were determined from the DNA. This sample has 200,000 to 250,000 clones; roughly nine tenths occur once, and the top ten carry approximately 3.5%. Allocation to cohorts depended on clinical history reported by the participants.

Sequenced sample: PBMCs or T cells enriched from blood (not recorded which). The sequence was collected from a woman younger than 30 in a cohort exposed to, infected with or recovered from COVID-19 (not recorded which). The chain has TRBV6-5 and TRBJ2-7, with a weak D call TRBD2 (5 bases). CDR3 protein: CASSYSAGAYEQYF. In DNA, the CDR3 is TGTGCCAGCAGTTACTCGGCGGGCGCCTACGAGCAGTACTTC.